The clone carrying this TCR beta chain was recorded at least ten times. The antigen is undetermined. This record comes from a study of human T cells and chemical hapten exposure. Findings and caveats of the study: Among TCRs, those above 1 in 1000 frequency were unaffected by DPC sensitization.

Trimming took off 6 bases at V and 6 bases at J, with 23 bases between the two ends. The CDR3 contains 16 residues. One entry per CDR3 protein, called by TCRdb with MiXCR from the 5' RACE reads. The profile shows about 140,000 distinct CDR3 sequences, around 4% of them singletons. Total RNA was isolated from unfractionated whole blood. The receptor comes from a female donor in good health. The chain uses TRBV12-3 or TRBV12-4 and TRBJ1-1; TRBD1 might be the D (6 bases). CDR3 sequence: CASRIKRGGLVPEAFF. The CDR3, as DNA: TGTGCCAGCAGAATCAAACGGGGGGGGCTAGTCCCTGAAGCTTTCTTT.